Below, one T cell receptor (beta chain) is given with its context. Its antigen is currently unknown. This entry is derived from a study of T cell responses to AZD1222 COVID-19 vaccine. The repertoire was sequenced with immunoSEQ multiplex PCR; TCRdb's copy has only in-frame clones and lacks some. The top ten clones hold roughly 14% of a sample with about 55,000 clones, about 90% of them seen once. The germline gives CDR1 MRHNA, CDR2 SNTAGT. V was pared by 3 bases and J by 3 bases, with 8 bases between. The CDR3 extends over 14 amino acids. Study results and limitations: Following two doses of AZD1222, Spike-specific TCR breadth and depth rose. A mostly white British donor set with more females was recruited, and clonal diversity was possibly underestimated. Regions left unmutated in variants are reportedly the target of nearly half of spike-specific TCRs. Recipients of AZD1222 seropositive at baseline numbered only 6 or 7.

This sequence originates from an adult in good health. The chain carries TRBV6-4 and TRBJ2-2; maybe TRBD1 (6 bases). The sample was peripheral blood, taken on day 0 of AZD1222 vaccination. Here the CDR3 DNA reads TGTGCCAGCAGTGAACAGGGAGACACCGGGGAGCTGTTTTTT. Residues: CASSEQGDTGELFF.